Listed here are 23 T cell receptor beta chains from one sample, sequenced in a study of CD8 T cells in Susac syndrome. RNA was extracted with the RNeasy kit, and a quantity of roughly 0.5 to 1 ug was reverse transcribed using random hexamers. A single record per CDR3 protein comes from TCRdb applying MiXCR to the immunoSEQ multiplex PCR reads. Counted here are about 71,000 distinct CDR3 sequences, approximately 93% occurring once; the ten biggest clones make up about 0.14%. Sequences were obtained from CD4+ T cells from PBMCs. These receptors all stem from a human donor with Susac syndrome.

Notes on this clonotype: At one end, the junction sequence differs from germline, possibly due to a read error. The rearrangement joins TRBV12-3 or TRBV12-4 to TRBJ1-1, with TRBD1 identical over 8 bases. CDR3 length equals 15 residues. CDR3 protein: CASSIAGTGSVEAFF. The CDR3 DNA is TGTGCCAGCAGTATAGCCGGGACAGGATCTGTTGAAGCTTTCTTT.

The gene calls are TRBV29-1 and TRBJ2-5, with unresolved D. The CDR3 extends over 13 amino acids. V lost 5 bases and J lost 2, with 12 bases in between. Germline loops: CDR1 SQVTM, CDR2 ANQGSEA. The CDR3 sequence is CSVSLRFQETQYF. The CDR3 DNA reads TGCAGCGTTTCTCTGAGGTTTCAAGAGACCCAGTACTTC.

Only one count was recorded for this clonotype. The V call is TRBV14, the J call TRBJ2-2, with D perhaps assigned TRBD1 or TRBD2 (5 bases each). CDR1 is SGHDN, CDR2 FVKESK, per germline. The V and J ends lost 4 bases and 6 bases respectively, with 18 bases between them. This CDR3 has 16 amino acids. CDR3 loop: CASSPIGTAKSGELFF. DNA for the CDR3: TGTGCCAGCAGCCCTATAGGGACGGCAAAGTCCGGGGAGCTGTTTTTT.

This chain connects TRBV5-1 to TRBJ2-1; possible D gene TRBD1, 6 bases. Germline V lookup: CDR1 SGHRS, CDR2 YFSETQ. The CDR3 is 15 amino acids. Trimming cost V 0 bases and J 3 bases, with 10 bases left between them. The CDR3 protein is CASSLEGTNYNEQFF. The CDR3 DNA is TGCGCCAGCAGCTTGGAAGGGACAAACTACAATGAGCAGTTCTTC.

This clonotype was counted a few times. CDR3 sequence (DNA): TGTGCCAGCAGCTTAATGACGGGGGCTGTCTACAATGAGCAGTTCTTC. It is translated as CASSLMTGAVYNEQFF. The chain joins TRBV11-2 to TRBJ2-1; D may match TRBD1 or TRBD2 (6 bases each). Between the trimmed V and J ends, which lost 2 bases and 3 bases, there was a span of 14 bases. This CDR3 has 16 residues. Germline V gene sequence: CDR1 SGHAT, CDR2 FQNNGV.

V gene TRBV7-9 combines with J gene TRBJ1-1; D is undetermined. Trimming took off 5 bases at V and 1 base at J, with 8 bases between the two ends. The CDR3 runs 13 residues. Germline V gene sequence: CDR1 SEHNR, CDR2 FQNEAQ (reference sequence). This chain's CDR3 is CASSPMSNTEAFF. CDR3 in DNA: TGTGCCAGCAGCCCAATGTCGAACACTGAAGCTTTCTTT.

This chain joins TRBV28 and TRBJ2-3; a possible D gene is TRBD2 (6 bases). Between the trimmed V and J ends, which lost 10 bases and 4 bases, there was a span of 21 bases. Germline V gene sequence: CDR1 MDHEN, CDR2 SYDVKM. CDR3 length: 15 amino acids. CDR3 coding DNA: TGTGCCACCGCCTCAAGGAGGGTCTGGGCAGATACGCAGTATTTT. This encodes CATASRRVWADTQYF.

V and J are TRBV7-8 and TRBJ1-5; D not resolved. V was trimmed by 0 bases and J by 1 base, leaving 4 bases between them. Germline CDR1 SGHVS, CDR2 FQNEAQ. The CDR3 contains 14 residues. In DNA, the CDR3 is TGTGCCAGCAGCTTAGCGGAGAGCAATCAGCCCCAGCATTTT. It translates to CASSLAESNQPQHF.

This chain connects TRBV3-1 to TRBJ1-3; the D gene is possibly TRBD1 (5 bases). The CDR3 consists of 14 residues. Germline V CDR1 and CDR2: LGHDT, YNNKEL (reference sequence). Deletions cut 1 base from V and 2 bases from J, with 6 bases between. This chain's CDR3 is CASSQAGAGNTIYF. DNA for the CDR3: TGTGCCAGCAGCCAAGCGGGGGCTGGAAACACCATATATTTT.

This chain joins TRBV19 and TRBJ2-3; weak D call: TRBD1 (5 bases). Looked up from germline, CDR1 is LNHDA and CDR2 is SQIVND (reference sequence). V lost 1 base, J lost 3 bases, and 8 bases lay in between. The CDR3 length is 14 residues. CDR3 DNA: TGTGCCAGTAGTATAGGGCAGGGAACAGATACGCAGTATTTT. It encodes CASSIGQGTDTQYF.

The chain employs TRBV4-2 and TRBJ2-2; maybe TRBD2 (6 bases). CDR1 and CDR2 (germline): LGHNA, YNFKEQ. Trimming pared 5 bases from V and 5 bases from J, leaving 12 bases between. The CDR3 consists of 14 residues. The CDR3 protein is CASSVKGGTGELFF. In DNA, the CDR3 is TGTGCCAGCAGCGTAAAGGGAGGTACCGGGGAGCTGTTTTTT.

CDR3 region: CASSPTSGGANEQFF. The CDR3 nucleotides read TGTGCCAGCAGTCCTACTAGCGGGGGGGCCAATGAGCAGTTCTTC. V gene TRBV12-3 or TRBV12-4 combines with J gene TRBJ2-1; 13 nucleotides line up with TRBD2. This CDR3 region has 15 residues. Trimming at V came to 5 bases and at J to 6 bases, leaving 4 bases not matched to a gene.

V gene TRBV7-2 combines with J gene TRBJ2-1; 7 positions match TRBD2. The CDR3 is 14 residues long. The V segment lost 5 bases and the J segment 8 bases; nucleotides outside the gene matches: 9. CDR1 is SGHTA and CDR2 is FQGNSA in the germline V gene. The CDR3 reads CASSPRTSLHEQFF. CDR3 bases: TGTGCCAGCAGCCCCCGGACTAGTTTGCATGAGCAGTTCTTC.

The V and J genes are TRBV7-2 and TRBJ1-5, with TRBD1 matching over 8 bases. Germline V gene data show CDR1 as SGHTA and CDR2 as FQGNSA. Germline trimming cut 1 base from V and 3 bases from J; bases unmatched to any gene: 5. CDR3 length equals 16 residues. In nucleotides, the CDR3 is TGTGCCAGCAGCTTAGAAAGGACAGGGTTCAATCAGCCCCAGCATTTT. The encoded protein is CASSLERTGFNQPQHF.

The chain combines TRBV28 with TRBJ1-6, with 9 positions matching TRBD1. Trimming removed 7 bases from V and 10 bases from J; junction bases left unmatched: 8. The CDR3 has 14 residues. Germline V gene sequence: CDR1 MDHEN, CDR2 SYDVKM. CDR3 coding DNA: TGTGCCAGCACCGTTGGGACAGGGAGATCACCCCTCCACTTT. Translating gives CASTVGTGRSPLHF.

The chain combines TRBV20-1 with TRBJ2-7, with a possible D match to TRBD1 (5 bases). V lost 3 bases to trimming and J lost 0 bases, with 9 bases between them. Germline values: CDR1 DFQATT, CDR2 SNEGSKA (reference sequence). CDR3 length equals 13 residues. The DNA of the CDR3 is TGCAGTGCTAGTACCAGGGCCTCCTACGAGCAGTACTTC. Protein: CSASTRASYEQYF.

The V and J genes are TRBV30 and TRBJ1-6, with TRBD1 as a possible D gene (5 bases). The V gene lost 2 bases and the J gene lost 7 bases, with 9 bases spanning the gap. This CDR3 region has 13 residues. From germline, CDR1 is GTSNPN and CDR2 SVGIG (reference sequence). CDR3 region: CAWSTRENSPLHF. The CDR3, as DNA: TGTGCCTGGAGTACCAGGGAAAATTCACCCCTCCACTTT.

The rearrangement links TRBV7-2 to TRBJ1-5, with 9 positions matching TRBD1. There are 16 residues in the CDR3. Looked up from germline, CDR1 is SGHTA and CDR2 is FQGNSA. Trimming cost V 2 bases and J 6 bases; bases outside gene matches: 8. This CDR3 is CASSLSAGQGSQPQHF. In nucleotides, the CDR3 is TGTGCCAGCAGCTTATCCGCGGGACAGGGAAGTCAGCCCCAGCATTTT.

The CDR3 sequence is CASSSDRGGSRTGELFF. Written as DNA, the CDR3 is TGTGCCAGCAGCTCGGACAGGGGAGGTTCACGAACCGGGGAGCTGTTTTTT. The chain combines TRBV11-1 with TRBJ2-2; 9 bases are a match to TRBD1. CDR3 size: 17 residues. Per germline, CDR1 SGHAT and CDR2 FQDESV (reference sequence). V lost 4 bases, J lost 5 bases, and 11 bases stayed unmatched.

The chain recombines TRBV29-1 with TRBJ1-4, with a weak D call TRBD1 (5 bases). V shed 1 base and J shed 7 bases, with 7 bases lying between them. Germline V lookup: CDR1 SQVTM, CDR2 ANQGSEA. This CDR3 comprises 12 residues. The CDR3 DNA follows: TGCAGCGTTGAAGGGGGGAGTGAAAAACTGTTTTTT. Its protein is CSVEGGSEKLFF.

This chain links TRBV20-1 with TRBJ2-5; D might be TRBD1 or TRBD2, each matching 5 bases. V dropped 3 bases and J dropped 1 base, with 21 bases sitting between them. CDR1 is DFQATT, CDR2 SNEGSKA, per germline (reference sequence). The CDR3 is 17 residues long. CDR3 sequence reads: CSASDLLGGGAQETQYF. CDR3 sequence (DNA): TGCAGTGCTAGTGACCTACTAGGTGGTGGGGCCCAAGAGACCCAGTACTTC.

The rearrangement links TRBV7-8 to TRBJ2-1; D might be TRBD1 or TRBD2, each matching 5 bases. V was pared by 4 bases and J by 0 bases, with 13 bases between. The CDR3 loop spans 16 amino acids. Germline CDR1 SGHVS, CDR2 FQNEAQ. CDR3 residues: CASSSRGVSSYNEQFF. In DNA form, the CDR3 reads TGTGCCAGCAGCTCCCGAGGGGTCAGCTCCTACAATGAGCAGTTCTTC. The full variable domain, its missing parts supplied by reference TRBV7-8 and TRBJ2-1, is GAGVSQSPRYKVAKRGQDVALRCDPISGHVSLFWYQQALGQGPEFLTYFQNEAQLDKSGLPSDRFFAERPEGSVSTLKIQRTQQEDSAVYLCASSSRGVSSYNEQFFGPGTRLTVL.

The rearrangement links TRBV11-3 to TRBJ1-4; weak D call: TRBD1 (6 bases). The CDR3 sequence is 14 residues long. In germline, CDR1 is SGHNT, CDR2 YENEEA. V shed 1 base and J shed 8 bases, with 11 bases lying between them. CDR3 sequence (DNA): TGTGCCAGCAGCTTAGTTTCAGGGGTGGAAAAACTGTTTTTT. Protein product: CASSLVSGVEKLFF.